A single sample gave rise to the 28 T cell receptor beta chains below, sequenced in a study of shared clonotypes between healthy human individuals. Sequencing was performed with immunoSEQ multiplex PCR; in TCRdb, only in-frame clones are kept and a portion is missing. Of some 1,400,000 clones listed, 96% were seen once; the top ten hold 0.95% to 1.5%. Sequencing used naive CD4+ T cells sorted from blood. As for subset: CD45RA+ positively selected. The receptor set was obtained from a man in his thirties or forties in good health.

This clone was observed a handful of times. The chain carries TRBV4-2 and TRBJ2-7; no clear D. Germline-derived CDR1 and CDR2 are LGHNA and YNFKEQ. The CDR3 has 13 residues. Trimming took 3 bases from V and 3 from J, leaving 9 bases between them. CDR3 in DNA: TGTGCCAGCAGCCAGGTTGGGGTCTACGAGCAGTACTTC. It yields the protein CASSQVGVYEQYF.

This rearrangement joins TRBV19 to TRBJ2-3, with 7 bases lining up with TRBD2. J was trimmed by 2 bases and V by 6 bases; bases with no gene match: 5. The germline V gene has CDR1 LNHDA and CDR2 SQIVND (reference sequence). This CDR3 comprises 14 residues. The CDR3, as DNA: TGTGCCAGTAGGGGAGGGACCATCACAGATACGCAGTATTTT. Encoded protein: CASRGGTITDTQYF.

V gene TRBV28 combines with J gene TRBJ2-7, with TRBD2 matching 7 bases. Germline loops: CDR1 MDHEN, CDR2 SYDVKM. Trimming at V came to 2 bases and at J to 3 bases, leaving 1 base not matched to a gene. The CDR3 extends over 13 amino acids. CDR3 sequence reads: CASSLLADYEQYF. CDR3 nucleotides: TGTGCCAGCAGTTTACTAGCGGACTACGAGCAGTACTTC.

The rearrangement links TRBV7-6 to TRBJ2-2; possibly TRBD1 for D (6 bases). This CDR3 has 13 residues. Per germline, CDR1 SGHVS and CDR2 FNYEAQ. V lost 2 bases and J 6 bases, leaving 7 bases between the germline ends. DNA for the CDR3: TGTGCCAGCAGCTTACCAGGGGCCGGGGAGCTGTTTTTT. This sequence encodes CASSLPGAGELFF.

V and J are TRBV9 and TRBJ1-3, with D hard to call. Trimming left V 6 bases short and J 0 bases short, with 16 bases between. This CDR3 contains 16 residues. The V gene's germline CDR1 is SGDLS and CDR2 YYNGEE. The CDR3 here is CASTPAALFSGNTIYF. Here the CDR3 DNA reads TGTGCCAGCACTCCGGCCGCGTTGTTCTCTGGAAACACCATATATTTT.

The chain has TRBV18 and TRBJ1-5; a possible D gene is TRBD1 (5 bases). Germline lookup yields CDR1 KGHSH and CDR2 LQKENI. Trimming took off 4 bases at V and 4 bases at J, with 11 bases between the two ends. This CDR3 comprises 14 residues. This CDR3 reads CASSLDGANQPQHF. For the CDR3, the DNA is TGTGCCAGCTCACTCGACGGGGCAAATCAGCCCCAGCATTTT.

This chain uses TRBV5-1 with TRBJ2-7; 11 bases agree with TRBD2. This CDR3 is 14 amino acids long. V dropped 4 bases and J dropped 2; count of bases not matched to a gene: 2. CDR1 and CDR2 from the germline V gene are SGHRS and YFSETQ. CDR3 in amino acids: CASSGSGRAYEQYF. The CDR3 DNA is TGCGCCAGCAGCGGTAGCGGGAGGGCCTACGAGCAGTACTTC.

About this clone: Other DNA variants within this sample encode the same CDR3. This chain joins TRBV29-1 and TRBJ2-5; 7 nucleotides line up with TRBD1. The CDR3 has 12 amino acids. V was clipped by 7 bases and J by 1 base; unmatched bases: 3. Germline CDR1 reads SQVTM; CDR2 reads ANQGSEA. CDR3 amino acids: CSARTGQETQYF. CDR3 DNA sequence: TGCAGCGCCCGGACAGGCCAAGAGACCCAGTACTTC.

V is TRBV18 and J is TRBJ2-7; tentatively, D is TRBD2 (6 bases). The length of the CDR3 is 14 residues. Trimming removed 3 bases from V and 3 bases from J, with 12 bases in between. Germline CDR1 is KGHSH and CDR2 is LQKENI. CDR3 amino acids: CASSPSGGNYEQYF. Written as DNA, the CDR3 is TGTGCCAGCTCACCTTCCGGGGGAAACTACGAGCAGTACTTC.

The rearrangement uses TRBV11-2 and TRBJ2-5; D remains ambiguous. This CDR3 has 13 amino acids. The V and J ends lost 3 bases and 4 bases respectively, with 9 bases between them. Germline V gene data show CDR1 as SGHAT and CDR2 as FQNNGV. The CDR3 sequence is CASSFVPPETQYF. In DNA, the CDR3 is TGTGCCAGCAGCTTCGTACCCCCAGAGACCCAGTACTTC.

The chain combines TRBV11-2 with TRBJ2-1; no definite D call. Trimming cost V 0 bases and J 8 bases, with 11 bases left between them. Germline V gene data show CDR1 as SGHAT and CDR2 as FQNNGV. The CDR3 loop spans 14 amino acids. The CDR3 nucleotides are TGTGCCAGCAGCTTAGATAACCCGTACGATGAGCAGTTCTTC. It translates to CASSLDNPYDEQFF.

This clone showed up just once. V usage is TRBV5-1 and J usage is TRBJ1-2, with a possible D match to TRBD1 (6 bases). The CDR3 sequence is 14 residues long. The germline gives CDR1 SGHRS, CDR2 YFSETQ. Deletions cut 4 bases from V and 3 bases from J, with 13 bases between. The CDR3 loop is CASSTAGVHYGYTF. The CDR3 DNA is TGCGCCAGCAGCACTGCAGGGGTTCACTATGGCTACACCTTC.

The gene calls are TRBV19 and TRBJ2-3, with 7 bases that match TRBD1. The CDR3 is 15 residues long. The germline gives CDR1 LNHDA, CDR2 SQIVND (reference sequence). After removal of 6 bases from V and 1 base from J, the junction contained 7 bases not matched to a gene. As DNA, the CDR3 is TGTGCCAGTAGGACCAGGGACAGAGGCACAGATACGCAGTATTTT. Protein: CASRTRDRGTDTQYF.

J is TRBJ1-2 and V is TRBV11-1, with no clear D. The CDR3 loop spans 13 amino acids. The V and J ends lost 6 bases and 5 bases respectively, with 13 bases between them. Germline V gene data show CDR1 as SGHAT and CDR2 as FQDESV (reference sequence). The CDR3 sequence is CASSSGRQYGYTF. The CDR3 DNA sequence: TGTGCCAGCAGTTCCGGGAGACAATATGGCTACACCTTC. Using reference TRBV11-1 and TRBJ1-2 for the parts outside the CDR3, the full variable domain is EAEVAQSPRYKITEKSQAVAFWCDPISGHATLYWYRQILGQGPELLVQFQDESVVDDSQLPKDRFSAERLKGVDSTLKIQPAELGDSAMYLCASSSGRQYGYTFGSGTRLTVV.

In nucleotides, the CDR3 is TGTGCCAGCAGTCCCGGAGCGGGACTAGCCAAAAACATTCAGTACTTC. Protein sequence: CASSPGAGLAKNIQYF. The chain is built from TRBV28 and TRBJ2-4; 7 bases line up with TRBD2. The V gene's germline CDR1 is MDHEN and CDR2 SYDVKM. V shed 5 bases, J shed 0 bases, and the junction held 7 bases outside the gene matches. CDR3 size: 16 residues. The full variable domain, its missing parts supplied by reference TRBV28 and TRBJ2-4, is DVKVTQSSRYLVKRTGEKVFLECVQDMDHENMFWYRQDPGLGLRLIYFSYDVKMKEKGDIPEGYSVSREKKERFSLILESASTNQTSMYLCASSPGAGLAKNIQYFGAGTRLSVL.

The V gene is TRBV5-1, the J gene TRBJ2-4, with D possibly TRBD1 on 7 matching bases. This CDR3 has 17 amino acids. Deletions cut 0 bases from V and 0 bases from J, with 13 bases between. Germline CDR1 and CDR2: SGHRS and YFSETQ. CDR3 amino acids: CASSLEGGGLAKNIQYF. CDR3 nucleotide sequence: TGCGCCAGCAGCTTGGAAGGAGGGGGCCTAGCCAAAAACATTCAGTACTTC.

The CDR3 DNA follows: TGTGCCAGCAGCTTGTTTTCAAGAATGGGCACCTACGAGCAGTACTTC. It is translated as CASSLFSRMGTYEQYF. J is TRBJ2-7 and V is TRBV5-6; D is ambiguous. The CDR3 extends over 16 amino acids. V gave up 1 base and J gave up 2 bases, with 16 bases separating them. Germline lookup yields CDR1 SGHDT and CDR2 YYEEEE.

The CDR3 sequence: CASTRTESYTF. CDR3 sequence (DNA): TGTGCCAGCACGAGGACCGAAAGCTACACCTTC. The rearrangement uses TRBV6-1 and TRBJ1-2; unclear D gene. CDR3 size: 11 residues. Looked up from germline, CDR1 is MNHNS and CDR2 is SASEGT. V lost 7 bases, J lost 9 bases, and 12 bases lay in between.

This clone came up once. The chain employs TRBV5-4 and TRBJ1-2; D perhaps matches TRBD1 (6 bases). Per the germline V gene, CDR1 is SGHNT and CDR2 is YYREEE (reference sequence). Trimming left V 0 bases short and J 6 bases short, with 21 bases between. The CDR3 extends over 17 amino acids. CDR3 coding DNA: TGTGCCAGCAGCTTGGGCGGCAGGGGCCGTGCTTGGGATGGCTACACCTTC. Its translation is CASSLGGRGRAWDGYTF.

The chain has TRBV19 and TRBJ2-5; D uncertain. The V end was cut by 5 bases, the J end by 0 bases, with 7 bases between. The CDR3 is 13 residues long. Germline lookup yields CDR1 LNHDA and CDR2 SQIVND (reference sequence). This chain's CDR3 is CASSVLDQETQYF. CDR3 nucleotides: TGTGCCAGTAGTGTCCTGGACCAAGAGACCCAGTACTTC.

A single count supports this clone. V is TRBV7-9 and J is TRBJ2-1; the D is unclear. The CDR3 runs 13 residues. Germline CDR1 is SEHNR and CDR2 is FQNEAQ (reference sequence). The V and J ends lost 1 base and 5 bases respectively, with 6 bases between them. The CDR3 reads CASSLGAHNEQFF. CDR3 nucleotide sequence: TGTGCCAGCAGCTTAGGCGCGCACAATGAGCAGTTCTTC.

This sequence joins TRBV5-6 and TRBJ2-2; D possibly corresponds to TRBD1 (6 bases). Trimming cost V 7 bases and J 1 base, with 17 bases left between them. CDR1 is SGHDT and CDR2 is YYEEEE in the germline V gene. CDR3 length: 16 residues. In DNA, the CDR3 is TGTGCCAGCGGACACAGGGTTAATGGGAACACCGGGGAGCTGTTTTTT. This encodes CASGHRVNGNTGELFF.

The table lists this clone with a count of one. The J gene is TRBJ1-3, the V gene TRBV6-5; D possibly corresponds to TRBD1 (5 bases). This CDR3 comprises 14 residues. Germline V gives CDR1 MNHEY, CDR2 SVGAGI. V lost 5 bases to trimming and J lost 0 bases, with 8 bases between them. Here the CDR3 reads CASSGTLSGNTIYF. CDR3 coding DNA: TGTGCCAGCAGTGGGACCCTCTCTGGAAACACCATATATTTT.

The V call is TRBV7-2, the J call TRBJ1-5, with D maybe TRBD1 (5 bases). Germline CDR1 is SGHTA and CDR2 is FQGNSA. The CDR3 is 15 amino acids. Trimming pared 5 bases from V and 4 bases from J, leaving 15 bases between. Here the CDR3 DNA reads TGTGCCAGCAGCCCTAGTGGGGGGGAGAATCAGCCCCAGCATTTT. Translating gives CASSPSGGENQPQHF.

The genes are TRBV19 and TRBJ2-3; a weak D match, TRBD1 (6 bases). The CDR3 is made up of 18 amino acids. The V end was cut by 5 bases, the J end by 3 bases, with 24 bases between. Germline V CDR1 and CDR2: LNHDA, SQIVND (reference sequence). In DNA, the CDR3 is TGTGCCAGTAGTTCCCTCAGGGGTGCGGGTCTAAGAACAGATACGCAGTATTTT. Protein product: CASSSLRGAGLRTDTQYF.

The chain couples TRBV18 to TRBJ1-4; D remains unclear. CDR1 and CDR2 (germline): KGHSH, LQKENI. Between the trimmed V and J ends, which lost 0 bases and 7 bases, there was a span of 21 bases. There are 18 residues in the CDR3. CDR3 residues: CASSPPGGTSGVAEKLFF. The CDR3 bases are TGTGCCAGCTCACCACCGGGCGGCACATCAGGTGTCGCTGAAAAACTGTTTTTT.

The V call is TRBV13, the J call TRBJ2-1; D call uncertain. Trimming shortened V by 5 bases and J by 0 bases, and 14 bases separated the two germline ends. Germline V gene sequence: CDR1 PRHDT, CDR2 FYEKMQ (reference sequence). CDR3 size: 16 residues. Written as DNA, the CDR3 is TGTGCCAGCAGCCCACACCCGGCAAGCTCCTACAATGAGCAGTTCTTC. This sequence encodes CASSPHPASSYNEQFF.

This chain uses TRBV7-6 with TRBJ2-2; 10 bases match TRBD2. Germline V lookup: CDR1 SGHVS, CDR2 FNYEAQ. This CDR3 comprises 16 residues. Trimming removed 1 base from V and 9 bases from J; junction bases left unmatched: 8. The CDR3 protein is CASSLGLAGDSRELFF. In DNA form, the CDR3 reads TGTGCCAGCAGCTTAGGTCTAGCGGGAGATTCAAGGGAGCTGTTTTTT.